A single sample is the source of the 2 T cell receptor beta chains below, sequenced in a study of T cell responses to AZD1222 COVID-19 vaccine. Assay: immunoSEQ multiplex PCR; the TCRdb copy retains only in-frame clones and omits some. The sample shows about 150,000 clones, 80% to 95% of them seen only once. The sample here was peripheral blood, taken on day 0 of MenACWY control vaccination. These receptors were taken from an adult in good health.

The rearrangement links TRBV11-2 to TRBJ2-2; tentative D call: TRBD2 (7 bases). The CDR3 spans 17 residues. V was clipped by 1 base and J by 6 bases, with 18 bases between them. The germline CDR1 and CDR2 sequences are SGHAT and FQNNGV. DNA of the CDR3: TGTGCCAGCAGCTTAGGTGGGGGGGCCCGGACCGCCGGGGAGCTGTTTTTT. It translates to CASSLGGGARTAGELFF. Together with reference TRBV11-2 and TRBJ2-2, the CDR3 gives the full variable domain: EAGVAQSPRYKIIEKRQSVAFWCNPISGHATLYWYQQILGQGPKLLIQFQNNGVVDDSQLPKDRFSAERLKGVDSTLKIQPAKLEDSAVYLCASSLGGGARTAGELFFGEGSRLTVL.

The J gene is TRBJ2-1, the V gene TRBV10-1, with D uncertain. The CDR3 contains 14 residues. Trimming stripped 3 bases from V and 3 bases from J, with 9 bases between. Germline assignment: CDR1 WNHNN and CDR2 SYGVQD (reference sequence). The CDR3 here is CASSDFGDYNEQFF. The CDR3 DNA reads as TGCGCCAGCAGTGATTTTGGGGACTACAATGAGCAGTTCTTC.